Each of the 18 T cell receptor beta chains below was sequenced from the same sample in a study of shared clonotypes between healthy human individuals. Here immunoSEQ multiplex PCR was the method, and the copy in TCRdb shows in-frame clones only, minus some. The repertoire holds roughly 1,500,000 clones, with 95% to 99% as singletons. Sequenced input: naive CD4+ T cells sorted from blood. Subset described: CD45RA+ positively selected. The origin of the receptors is a man in his thirties or forties in good health.

The rearrangement links TRBV7-3 to TRBJ2-1; maybe TRBD2 (6 bases). Germline V gene data show CDR1 as SGHTA and CDR2 as FQGTGA. The CDR3 spans 14 residues. Deletions cut 0 bases from V and 5 bases from J, with 8 bases between. CDR3 loop: CASSLTGGNNEQFF. DNA of the CDR3: TGTGCCAGCAGCTTAACAGGAGGGAACAATGAGCAGTTCTTC.

The chain recombines TRBV28 with TRBJ2-1, with 10 nucleotides matching TRBD2. V lost 3 bases and J lost 5; bases outside the gene matches: 22. The CDR3 loop spans 21 amino acids. In germline, CDR1 is MDHEN, CDR2 SYDVKM. The CDR3 protein is CASSLAYSGRVGLAGDNEQFF. In DNA, the CDR3 is TGTGCCAGCAGTTTGGCGTATTCGGGTAGGGTGGGGCTAGCGGGAGACAATGAGCAGTTCTTC.

The J gene is TRBJ2-2, the V gene TRBV6-6; D remains ambiguous. Between the trimmed V and J ends, which lost 4 bases and 6 bases, there was a span of 15 bases. There are 15 residues in the CDR3. Per the germline V gene, CDR1 is MNHNY and CDR2 is SVGAGI (reference sequence). The CDR3 loop is CASSFPGGGSGELFF. In nucleotides, the CDR3 is TGTGCCAGCAGTTTCCCCGGCGGTGGTTCCGGGGAGCTGTTTTTT.

The chain has TRBV9 and TRBJ2-1, with 8 positions matching TRBD2. The CDR3 has 16 residues. With V trimmed by 4 bases and J by 3 bases, 9 bases remained unmatched. The V gene's germline CDR1 is SGDLS and CDR2 YYNGEE. The CDR3 spells CASSPTGRAIYNEQFF. The CDR3 coding sequence is TGTGCCAGCAGCCCAACCGGGAGGGCCATCTACAATGAGCAGTTCTTC.

The rearrangement joins TRBV7-9 to TRBJ1-1, with no clear D. The CDR3 length is 12 residues. Germline V gives CDR1 SEHNR, CDR2 FQNEAQ (reference sequence). Trimming took off 5 bases at V and 3 bases at J, with 7 bases between the two ends. The CDR3 protein is CASSQADTEAFF. CDR3 in DNA: TGTGCCAGCAGCCAGGCGGACACTGAAGCTTTCTTT.

The genes are TRBV18 and TRBJ2-6; D gene ambiguous. The CDR3 sequence is 15 residues long. Trimming removed 1 base from V and 4 bases from J, with 8 bases in between. CDR1 and CDR2 (germline): KGHSH, LQKENI. This CDR3 is CASSPHTGGANVLTF. DNA of the CDR3: TGTGCCAGCTCACCACACACTGGAGGGGCCAACGTCCTGACTTTC.

With regard to this clone: This CDR3 is also generated by other DNA sequences in the sample. The chain joins TRBV18 to TRBJ2-1, with a tentative D call TRBD2 (5 bases). Trimming pared 2 bases from V and 7 bases from J, leaving 9 bases between. The length of the CDR3 is 13 residues. Germline V gene lookup returns CDR1 KGHSH and CDR2 LQKENI. DNA for the CDR3: TGTGCCAGCTCACCAGCCTCGGGAAATGAGCAGTTCTTC. It is translated as CASSPASGNEQFF.

In regard to this clone: Other nucleotide sequences from this sample produce the same CDR3. This chain connects TRBV9 to TRBJ1-3; unclear D gene. V was trimmed by 2 bases and J by 0 bases, leaving 6 bases between them. The CDR3 is 14 amino acids. Germline V gives CDR1 SGDLS, CDR2 YYNGEE. The chain's CDR3 is CASSVDFSGNTIYF. The CDR3 DNA follows: TGTGCCAGCAGCGTCGATTTCTCTGGAAACACCATATATTTT.

This clone was found once. The chain combines TRBV5-1 with TRBJ1-1; D is unclear. V lost 0 bases to trimming and J lost 3 bases, with 9 bases between them. The CDR3 totals 14 residues. CDR1 is SGHRS and CDR2 is YFSETQ in the germline V gene. The CDR3 DNA follows: TGCGCCAGCAGCTTGGAGACGGGATACACTGAAGCTTTCTTT. Residues: CASSLETGYTEAFF.

This clone came up once. The chain recombines TRBV5-1 with TRBJ1-5; 7 positions match TRBD1. From germline, CDR1 is SGHRS and CDR2 YFSETQ. The V gene end was trimmed by 4 bases and the J gene end by 4 bases; junction bases not matched to a gene: 5. CDR3 size: 14 residues. The CDR3 protein is CASSIGTENQPQHF. The DNA for the CDR3 is TGCGCCAGCAGCATCGGGACAGAGAATCAGCCCCAGCATTTT.

The CDR3 loop reads CASSSDEVYTGELFF. The CDR3 bases are TGTGCCAGCAGCTCGGACGAGGTATACACCGGGGAGCTGTTTTTT. The chain employs TRBV4-2 and TRBJ2-2; no clear D gene. Trimming pared 5 bases from V and 3 bases from J, leaving 13 bases between. The CDR3 loop spans 15 amino acids. From germline, CDR1 is LGHNA and CDR2 YNFKEQ.

This rearrangement joins TRBV5-5 to TRBJ2-7, with D unresolved. The CDR3 is 15 residues long. CDR1 is SGHKS, CDR2 YYEKEE, per germline (reference sequence). Trimming stripped 6 bases from V and 0 bases from J, with 16 bases between. For the CDR3, the DNA is TGTGCCAGCACCCCCGCCTTACTTAGCTCCTACGAGCAGTACTTC. Its translation is CASTPALLSSYEQYF.

V gene TRBV2 combines with J gene TRBJ2-7; 9 bases agree with TRBD1. This CDR3 spans 15 amino acids. The J segment lost 7 bases and the V segment lost 6 bases, leaving 13 bases of the junction unmatched. Germline lookup yields CDR1 SNHLY and CDR2 FYNNEI. Here the CDR3 DNA reads TGTGCCAGCAGAATGCCGGGACAGGGCCTACGAGAGCAGTACTTC. Translated, it gives CASRMPGQGLREQYF.

This chain links TRBV18 with TRBJ1-4; 10 nucleotides agree with TRBD1. Trimming at V came to 5 bases and at J to 7 bases, leaving 7 bases not matched to a gene. This CDR3 contains 15 residues. CDR1 is KGHSH, CDR2 LQKENI, per germline. The CDR3 loop reads CASSIDRGRGEKLFF. The CDR3, as DNA: TGTGCCAGCTCAATCGACAGGGGGCGCGGTGAAAAACTGTTTTTT.

The chain joins TRBV7-2 to TRBJ1-4; TRBD1 agrees at 8 bases. Unmatched junction bases numbered 5, after V lost 4 bases and J lost 7 bases. CDR3 size: 14 residues. CDR1 and CDR2 (germline): SGHTA, FQGNSA. CDR3 in amino acids: CASSSRGLVEKLFF. DNA of the CDR3: TGTGCCAGCAGCTCCAGGGGGCTGGTTGAAAAACTGTTTTTT.

Comments on this clone: Other DNA sequences from this sample encode an identical CDR3 as well. This rearrangement joins TRBV10-2 to TRBJ1-5; perhaps TRBD1 as D (5 bases). V dropped 0 bases and J dropped 7 bases, with 10 bases sitting between them. The CDR3 consists of 14 residues. Germline loops: CDR1 WSHSY, CDR2 SAAADI. CDR3 protein: CASSESGGDQPQHF. The CDR3 DNA follows: TGCGCCAGCAGTGAGTCGGGTGGGGACCAGCCCCAGCATTTT.

This chain joins TRBV5-4 and TRBJ2-1; D might be TRBD2 (6 bases). CDR3 length: 15 amino acids. Looked up from germline, CDR1 is SGHNT and CDR2 is YYREEE (reference sequence). V lost 0 bases and J 2 bases, leaving 9 bases between the germline ends. In DNA form, the CDR3 reads TGTGCCAGCAGCTTGGATACTAGCCCCTACAATGAGCAGTTCTTC. Its protein product is CASSLDTSPYNEQFF.

The rearrangement links TRBV19 to TRBJ1-2; D is undetermined. CDR3 length: 14 residues. V lost 5 bases to trimming and J lost 8 bases, with 18 bases between them. Germline V CDR1 and CDR2: LNHDA, SQIVND (reference sequence). CDR3 bases: TGTGCCAGTAGTCGTGGCAGAGACTTGGGAGGCTACACCTTC. Protein product: CASSRGRDLGGYTF.